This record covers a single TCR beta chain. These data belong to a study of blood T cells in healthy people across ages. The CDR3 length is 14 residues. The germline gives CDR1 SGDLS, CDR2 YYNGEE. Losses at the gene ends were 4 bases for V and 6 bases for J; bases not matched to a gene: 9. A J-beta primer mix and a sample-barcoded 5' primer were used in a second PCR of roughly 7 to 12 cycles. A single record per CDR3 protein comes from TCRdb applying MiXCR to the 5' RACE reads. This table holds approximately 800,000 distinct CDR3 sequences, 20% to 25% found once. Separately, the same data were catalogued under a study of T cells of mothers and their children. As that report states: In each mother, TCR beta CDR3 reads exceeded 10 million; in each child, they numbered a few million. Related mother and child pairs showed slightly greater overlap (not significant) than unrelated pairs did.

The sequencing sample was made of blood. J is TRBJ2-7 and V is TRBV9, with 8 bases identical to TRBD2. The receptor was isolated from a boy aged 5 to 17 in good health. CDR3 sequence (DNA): TGTGCCAGCAGCCCCGATGGGACTAGTCGCGAGCAGTACTTC. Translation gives CASSPDGTSREQYF.